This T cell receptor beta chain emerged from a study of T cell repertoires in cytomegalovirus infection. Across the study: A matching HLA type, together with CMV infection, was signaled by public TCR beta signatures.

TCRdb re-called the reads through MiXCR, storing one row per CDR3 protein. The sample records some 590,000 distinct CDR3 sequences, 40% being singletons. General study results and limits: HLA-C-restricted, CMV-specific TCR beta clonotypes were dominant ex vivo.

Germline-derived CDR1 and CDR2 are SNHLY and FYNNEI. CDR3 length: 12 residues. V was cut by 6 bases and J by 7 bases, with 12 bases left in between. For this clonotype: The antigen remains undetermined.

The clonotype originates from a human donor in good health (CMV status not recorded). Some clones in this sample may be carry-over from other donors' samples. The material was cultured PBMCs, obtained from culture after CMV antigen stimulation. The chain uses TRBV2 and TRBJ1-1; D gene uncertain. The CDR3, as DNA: TGTGCCAGCAGACAAGAAGGAAGTGAAGCTTTCTTT. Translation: CASRQEGSEAFF.